Given below is one TCR beta chain in context. Its matching antigen is unknown. The data originate from a study of identical twins. Study results and caveats: Whereas memory repertoires showed no such difference, abundant cord blood beta clonotypes carried fewer insertions.

One entry per CDR3 protein results from TCRdb running MiXCR on the 5' RACE reads. The table has 570,000 or so distinct CDR3 sequences, around 9.6% seen once. The CDR3 loop spans 13 amino acids. V shed 7 bases and J shed 4 bases, with 11 bases lying between them. CDR1 is MDHEN and CDR2 is SYDVKM in the germline V gene. The same specimen was also included in a second study, on yellow fever vaccine responses in identical twins.

This rearrangement joins TRBV28 to TRBJ2-1; D might be TRBD1 (6 bases). The sequence was obtained from a woman aged 18-29 years in good health. Input material: PBMCs. The DNA for the CDR3 is TGTGCCAGCAACCCGGACAGATACAATGAGCAGTTCTTC. This codes for CASNPDRYNEQFF.